These 11 T cell receptor beta chains originate from one sample sequenced in a study of T cell clusters in autoimmune cytopenias. TRB was amplified from around 250 ng of peripheral blood genomic DNA per sample. TRB rearrangements were amplified by touch-down multiplex PCR with mixed TRB-A/B primers. TCRdb reprocessed the multiplex PCR reads and stores each CDR3 protein as one record, lacking DNA. This sample's table reports about 2,700 distinct CDR3 sequences. Sequences were obtained from peripheral blood. The receptors originated from a human donor with an autoimmune cytopenia or autoimmune hepatitis (not recorded which).

By frequency, this clonotype registers medium-sized (0.01 to 0.1%). V is TRBV10-3 and J is TRBJ2-7; there is no DNA to check the TCRdb D call of TRBD1. The CDR3 is 14 residues long. Germline V gene data show CDR1 as ENHRY and CDR2 as SYGVKD. CDR3 residues: CATRQVWNPYEQYF.

This clonotype counts as medium-sized by frequency. The chain carries TRBV6-5 and TRBJ2-3. There are 14 residues in the CDR3. Per the germline V gene, CDR1 is MNHEY and CDR2 is SVGAGI. CDR3 region: CASSFSASTDTQYF.

The CDR3 loop reads CASSMGTIAKNIQYF. V and J are TRBV7-2 and TRBJ2-4; no DNA is available, so the TRBD2 call from TCRdb remains unchecked. The CDR3 is 15 amino acids. Germline loops: CDR1 SGHTA, CDR2 FQGNSA.

The rearrangement uses TRBV5-5 and TRBJ2-7. The CDR3 has 15 residues. Germline CDR1 and CDR2: SGHKS and YYEKEE (reference sequence). This chain's CDR3 is CASSFSNGGYYEQYF.

The chain is built from TRBV4-2 and TRBJ1-3. Germline values: CDR1 LGHNA, CDR2 YNFKEQ. This CDR3 is 16 amino acids long. The CDR3 sequence is CASSQEGRFSGNTIYF.

Its frequency marks this clonotype as medium-sized. The rearrangement joins TRBV15 to TRBJ2-1; TCRdb picks TRBD2, but there is no DNA to check that call. Germline CDR1 and CDR2: LNHNV and YYDKDF (reference sequence). This CDR3 has 17 residues. CDR3 loop: CATSRDWAGNGNNEQFF. The full variable domain, in which reference TRBV15 and TRBJ2-1 provide the parts outside the CDR3, is DAMVIQNPRYQVTQFGKPVTLSCSQTLNHNVMYWYQQKSSQAPKLLFHYYDKDFNNEADTPDNFQSRRPNTSFCFLDIRSPGLGDTAMYLCATSRDWAGNGNNEQFFGPGTRLTVL.

The V gene is TRBV14, the J gene TRBJ2-7. Per germline, CDR1 SGHDN and CDR2 FVKESK. This CDR3 is built from 12 residues. This CDR3 is CASSGGLYEQYF.

This chain joins TRBV12-3 or TRBV12-4 and TRBJ1-5; no DNA is available, so the TRBD1 call from TCRdb remains unchecked. CDR3 length: 15 residues. The CDR3 region is CASSSVGQLNQPQHF.

The chain's CDR3 is CAWSPLLSLPEKLFF. This rearrangement joins TRBV30 to TRBJ1-4. The CDR3 has 15 amino acids. From germline, CDR1 is GTSNPN and CDR2 SVGIG (reference sequence).

The V and J genes are TRBV18 and TRBJ1-1. Looked up from germline, CDR1 is KGHSH and CDR2 is LQKENI. The CDR3 extends over 16 amino acids. The CDR3 region is CASSPRSQTGGPEAFF.

This clonotype is classed as medium-sized by frequency. The chain couples TRBV13 to TRBJ2-7. CDR1 and CDR2 from the germline V gene are PRHDT and FYEKMQ (reference sequence). CDR3 length: 14 amino acids. The CDR3 loop reads CASSFHRPSYEQYF.